Listed below are T cell receptor beta chains from one sample, sequenced in a study of patients and donors after allogeneic stem cell transplantation. Each CDR3 protein gets one entry after TCRdb re-called the RT-PCR reads with MiXCR. The data hold 400,000 to 500,000 distinct CDR3 sequences, with 16% observed a single time. Sequenced: blood, either unsorted or a sorted T cell fraction (not recorded which). Every receptor here comes from a human donor who was either an allogeneic HSCT recipient or a stem cell or donor lymphocyte infusion donor (not recorded which). It is not recorded whose cells these are; they may come from a transplant donor. The CDR3 runs from the conserved cysteine through the conserved F or W. Each record gives: clone size, D gene, V gene, J gene, CDR3 protein, CDR3 DNA. D genes are given only for firm matches. For some rows the clone size is stated as once, few or many, or as a class when expanded; others skip it.

size: few
D: TRBD2
V: TRBV24-1
J: TRBJ2-1
CDR3: CATSDLQGTSVGEQFF
DNA: TGTGCCACCAGTGATTTGCAGGGGACTAGCGTGGGTGAGCAGTTCTTC

size: many
D: TRBD1
V: TRBV12-3/TRBV12-4
J: TRBJ2-3
CDR3: CASRGTGTTDTQYF
DNA: TGTGCCAGCCGCGGGACAGGGACCACAGATACGCAGTATTTT

size: many
D: NA
V: TRBV4-1
J: TRBJ2-1
CDR3: CASSQVWTNNEQFF
DNA: TGCGCCAGCAGCCAAGTCTGGACCAACAATGAGCAGTTCTTC

size: NA
D: NA
V: TRBV3-1
J: TRBJ2-7
CDR3: CASSHRKTRASHYEQYF
DNA: TGTGCCAGCAGCCATAGGAAGACTCGAGCGAGTCACTACGAGCAGTACTTC

size: NA
D: NA
V: TRBV20-1
J: TRBJ2-7
CDR3: CSSLRISVDEQYF
DNA: TGCAGTTCCCTCCGGATCTCCGTGGACGAGCAGTACTTC

size: few
D: TRBD2
V: TRBV20-1
J: TRBJ2-3
CDR3: CSALLAGHTDTQYF
DNA: TGCAGTGCGCTCCTAGCGGGACACACAGATACGCAGTATTTT

size: NA
D: TRBD2
V: TRBV20-1
J: TRBJ2-7
CDR3: CSARTLAANYEQYF
DNA: TGCAGTGCTAGAACACTAGCGGCTAACTACGAGCAGTACTTC

size: NA
D: NA
V: TRBV28
J: TRBJ2-7
CDR3: CASSLSPARLYSSYEQYF
DNA: TGTGCCAGCAGTTTATCGCCAGCCCGCCTCTATAGCTCCTACGAGCAGTACTTC

size: many
D: NA
V: TRBV5-1
J: TRBJ1-1
CDR3: CASSLVGLNTEAFF
DNA: TGCGCCAGCAGCCTCGTAGGCCTGAACACTGAAGCTTTCTTT

size: NA
D: TRBD2
V: TRBV18
J: TRBJ2-1
CDR3: CASSPMVGGGEGNEQFF
DNA: TGTGCCAGCTCACCGATGGTCGGGGGGGGCGAGGGCAATGAGCAGTTCTTC

size: NA
D: TRBD2
V: TRBV7-2
J: TRBJ2-3
CDR3: CASSLVHSGGRADTQYF
DNA: TGTGCCAGCAGCTTAGTTCATAGCGGGGGAAGGGCAGATACGCAGTATTTT

size: few
D: TRBD1
V: TRBV5-5
J: TRBJ1-2
CDR3: CASSKRQGASGYTF
DNA: TGTGCCAGCAGCAAACGACAGGGGGCGAGTGGCTACACCTTC

size: NA
D: NA
V: TRBV24-1
J: TRBJ1-5
CDR3: CATGLGNQPQHF
DNA: TGTGCCACAGGGTTGGGCAATCAGCCCCAGCATTTT

size: NA
D: NA
V: TRBV24-1
J: TRBJ2-1
CDR3: CATSDLGDYNEQFF
DNA: TGTGCCACCAGTGATTTAGGCGACTACAATGAGCAGTTCTTC

size: many
D: NA
V: TRBV12-3/TRBV12-4
J: TRBJ2-7
CDR3: CASSLQGTTYEQYF
DNA: TGTGCCAGCAGTCTCCAGGGGACCACCTACGAGCAGTACTTC

size: once
D: NA
V: TRBV10-2
J: TRBJ2-2
CDR3: CASTYRVRTGELFF
DNA: TGCGCCAGCACCTACAGGGTCCGGACCGGGGAGCTGTTTTTT

size: few
D: NA
V: TRBV5-6
J: TRBJ2-5
CDR3: CASSLGLEYRETQYF
DNA: TGTGCCAGCAGCTTGGGACTAGAATATAGGGAGACCCAGTACTTC

size: few
D: TRBD2
V: TRBV5-1
J: TRBJ2-7
CDR3: CASSFPGLAGNEQYF
DNA: TGCGCCAGCAGCTTCCCGGGACTAGCGGGAAACGAGCAGTACTTC